This T cell receptor beta chain came from a study of cytomegalovirus exposure and HLA in healthy donors listed by TCRdb under 2017. With regard to the full study: In an earlier analysis of several hundred of the donors, 276 Gb of sequence data and approximately 120 million unique TCR beta sequences from about 190 million T cells were reported. Approximately 300 gigabases of sequencing data and tens of millions of unique TCR sequences were included in an early release covering around 600 HLA-typed donors. The genetic ancestry cluster associated with self-reported Caucasian donors included about 84% of the roughly 360 genotyped donors. The study aimed to test whether cataloging public T cell receptors could reveal signatures of past pathogen exposure. The T cell repertoires of under 700 subjects were profiled by immunosequencing and related to cytomegalovirus serostatus. Along with the approximately 650-subject first cohort, a separate validation cohort of over a hundred different subjects was used. The study combined high-throughput TCR immunosequencing, statistical association of individual TCRs with disease status, and machine learning to predict cytomegalovirus infection status. To study patterns of TCR occurrence, a later analysis re-analyzed previously published TCR beta repertoires from under 750 donors and added high-resolution HLA genotyping. Rather than drawing on any new phenotypic data, the later analysis identified candidate immune exposures from TCR beta sequences and the way those sequences occurred across donors. An earlier analysis of fewer than 750 of the donors used high-throughput TCR beta sequencing to judge whether each TCR beta V gene segment behaved as functional or pseudogenic. Donor age, sex, ethnicity and CMV serostatus were compiled alongside the repertoire data. A later genetic analysis used genome-wide SNP genotypes for about 65% of the 666 donors, treating that subset as a discovery cohort. Every repertoire in the discovery cohort had been generated on one and the same sequencing platform. HLA typing covered class I and class II loci at four-digit resolution. Typing coverage varied by locus: roughly 620-630 donors for A, B, C, DRB1 and DQB1; more than 500 for DQA1; about 590 for DPA1; more than 450 for DPB1. Several DR-DQ haplotypes were treated as single units for association and clustering because of strong linkage in the cohort. Among some 410 genotyped donors of the cohort, an average of approximately 200,000 unique TCR beta nucleotide sequences was sequenced per donor, of which roughly 17% were non-productive. Overall results and qualifications from the work: At a false discovery rate of 0.05, a later analysis linked 16,951 TCR beta sequences to specific HLA alleles. In a later analysis, most CMV-associated TCR beta chains were found to appear HLA-restricted, with HLA associations seemingly driven largely by CMV exposure. In vitro tests confirmed that a few of the cytomegalovirus-associated TCR beta chains recognize cytomegalovirus antigens. A later analysis found that TCR association rates varied across HLA loci, with DRB1 alleles showing the most associated TCRs and HLA-C alleles the fewest. In an earlier analysis of 587 of the donors, most TCR beta V segments appeared in productive rearrangements about 87% or about 30% of the time, broadly matching IMGT annotations. According to the authors, the approach could potentially be generalized to other disease states and immunological phenotypes. The classifier was reported to diagnose cytomegalovirus status with high specificity and sensitivity in both the original cohort and the validation cohort. In this cohort, only TCR beta chains were sequenced, and detectable features were limited by the absence of alpha or paired-chain data. Compared with the roughly 670-donor mean, donors in an Asian-associated ancestry cluster had fewer N-insertions in productive TCRs, according to a later genetic analysis. Because HLA typing was missing for some donors at each locus, association tests included only the typed subset. An association between a missense DCLRE1C variant and V-gene and J-gene trimming of TCR beta chains was found in a later genetic analysis and replicated in an independent cohort. A further reported finding was that TCR beta sequences accurately predicted the HLA-A and HLA-B alleles for most subjects in the first cohort. When HLA alleles, especially DR and DQ, strongly co-occurred, TCR associations were difficult to assign to individual alleles. A later analysis reported that several top co-occurrence clusters appeared linked to parvovirus B19, influenza, CMV and Epstein-Barr virus. Linkage disequilibrium might explain the correlated functional status among segregating V segments, but an unknown experimental factor could not be excluded. The study gave a list of over 150 TCR beta chains associated with cytomegalovirus. Because counts were too low, 15 to 20 rarely observed V segments, including chromosome 9 orphons, were excluded from the earlier analysis of a few hundred of the donors. Roughly uniform sequencing depth across donors was assumed in presence/absence analyses, although this assumption may not hold. The sequencing pipeline was judged likely to have produced a cluster of highly shared sequence variants as a technical artifact. Most TCR sequences were seen in very few donors, while some public TCRs were found in many individuals. In a later analysis, HLA-associated TCR beta chains showed more clonal expansion and lower generation probabilities than non-associated chains that were equally common. Immune exposure information for the cohort was limited to CMV serostatus.

Library preparation employed the immunoSEQ multiplex PCR assay. For the multiplex PCR, a mixture combining 60 forward primers for TCR Vbeta segments and 13 reverse primers for TCR Jbeta segments was used. The CDR3 region of rearranged TCR beta genes was amplified from genomic DNA with a multiplex PCR assay. The Illumina HiSeq System was used to sequence the amplified TCR beta libraries as 87-base-pair reads. From the authors' description of their analysis: A later analysis tallied tens of millions of unique TCR beta chains across the 666 repertoires, and approximately 12 million of those chains were shared by two or more donors. To remove PCR and sequencing errors, raw reads were error-corrected and collapsed into unique sequences using a nearest-neighbor algorithm that merged closely related sequences. V, D and J gene segments were assigned by aligning CDR3 sequences to IMGT reference sequences. Each retained sequence needed at least a six-nucleotide match to both a V gene segment and a J gene segment. Rearrangements were called productive when the CDR3 lacked stop codons and stayed in frame with V and J; all others were non-productive. Following IMGT convention, CDR3 was defined as the stretch from the second conserved V-encoded cysteine to the conserved J-encoded phenylalanine. In an earlier analysis of 550 to 650 of the donors, sequences lacking an unambiguous match to a single V gene segment were excluded. In an earlier analysis of 587 of the donors, a V segment was called functional when productive rearrangements were above 56.7%, and segregating when the standard deviation between donors exceeded 5%. A statistical classification framework was developed to diagnose cytomegalovirus status using the catalog of TCR beta chain sequences. V and J gene assignment, in a later analysis, came from comparing TCR nucleotide sequences with IMGT/GENE-DB human TR gene sequences. The TCRdist pipeline was used in a later analysis to assign CDR3 sequences and most-parsimonious VDJ recombination scenarios. In a later analysis, every TCR beta chain was defined by the combination of its CDR3 amino acid sequence and its V-gene family, and reads without a unique V-gene family were dropped. In a later analysis, around 650 highly shared, low-generation-probability nucleotide sequences were removed to address suspected cross-contamination and a sequencing artifact. In a later analysis, a clonal expansion index for each public chain was calculated from normalized within-repertoire ranks of inferred template counts. In a later analysis, generation probabilities were computed using a VDJ recombination model fitted to out-of-frame rearrangements, and the results were checked against IGoR. In a later analysis, TCR-TCR, TCR-HLA and TCR-CMV co-occurrence was scored with hypergeometric tests, and a repertoire-size bias correction was applied to TCR pairs. False discovery rates were estimated in a later analysis by permuting HLA or CMV assignments 20 times. A later analysis grouped co-occurring TCRs with DBSCAN, adding TCRdist sequence similarity when clustering within HLA-allele-positive subsets. Repertoires with fewer than 30,000 or more than 120,000 public chains, plus five repertoires with anomalous nucleotide sharing, were excluded from co-occurrence clustering. TCRdb carries this immuneACCESS record with in-frame sequences only. Its versions omit some clonotypes, under half of them owing to an unresolved V gene in the studies checked, with the rest unexplained. The V and J calls and clone size were taken over from that table, and D and trimming were inferred from the DNA. The sample has 110,000 or so clones on record, 65% to 85% of them singletons. Less than 5.5% of the sample lies in the top ten.

In total, more than 500 healthy bone marrow donors made up the cohort. At the time of sampling, all cohort members were nominally healthy, though unrecorded immune exposures were likely present. The donor was CMV seropositive and belonged to the group of over 250 seropositive cohort members. A peripheral blood sample was provided by each donor, and peripheral blood mononuclear cells were used for TCR beta sequencing. The Qiagen DNeasy Blood Extraction Kit was used to extract genomic DNA from the blood cell samples. Worth noting for this clone: Its antigen remains unidentified. Within one base of it there is no much larger clone, and no base qualities were kept.

The receptor was isolated from a woman aged 30 to 39 in good health and CMV-seropositive. The sequenced sample was PBMCs.

DNA sequence: TGTGCCAGCACTCCACCGGGAGAGCGATCTAACTATGGCTACACCTTC. Translated, it gives CASTPPGERSNYGYTF. The rearranged chain carries TRBV2 and TRBJ1-2, with the D gene not confidently named. Inclusive of the bounding cysteine and phenylalanine, the CDR3 is 16 residues long. The sequence is cut down to CDR3 DNA, 48 bases in frame from base 1. For CDR1 and CDR2, the germline V gene lists SNHLY and FYNNEI. V was cut back by 7 bases and J by 0 bases, leaving a gap of 18 bases between them.